Following are 27 T cell receptor beta chains from one sample sequenced in a study of T cell responses to AZD1222 COVID-19 vaccine. Sequencing used immunoSEQ multiplex PCR; TCRdb keeps in-frame clones, though not all of them. The sample has about 120,000 clones, around 88% seen once. The material was peripheral blood, obtained on day 0 of AZD1222 vaccination. Source of these receptors: an adult in good health.

V usage is TRBV12-5 and J usage is TRBJ2-7; TRBD1 matches at 8 bases. This CDR3 is built from 14 residues. V gave up 1 base and J gave up 4 bases; unmatched junction bases: 3. From germline, CDR1 is LGHNT and CDR2 FRNRAP. The CDR3 protein is CASGLGTGLYEQYF. The CDR3 DNA reads as TGTGCTAGTGGTTTGGGGACAGGGCTTTACGAGCAGTACTTC.

The chain links TRBV3-1 (or the pseudogene TRBV3-2) to TRBJ1-3, with unresolved D. V lost 2 bases to trimming and J lost 0 bases, with 11 bases between them. Germline CDR1 reads LGHDT; CDR2 reads YNNKEL (reference sequence). This CDR3 has 16 residues. The CDR3 DNA sequence: TGTGCCAGCAGCCAATTGGGCGGGCCCTCTGGAAACACCATATATTTT. The encoded protein is CASSQLGGPSGNTIYF.

The CDR3 loop is CASSIYGYTF. CDR3 nucleotides: TGTGCCAGCAGCATCTATGGCTACACCTTC. The chain joins TRBV2 to TRBJ1-2; no clear D gene. The germline gives CDR1 SNHLY, CDR2 FYNNEI. The CDR3 has 10 residues. V lost 6 bases and J lost 4, with 3 bases in between.

The V call is TRBV28, the J call TRBJ1-4, with D perhaps matching TRBD1 (6 bases). This CDR3 region has 11 residues. Deletions cut 11 bases from V and 6 bases from J, with 10 bases between. CDR1 is MDHEN and CDR2 is SYDVKM in the germline V gene. In nucleotides, the CDR3 is TGTGCCGCGGGGGCCTATGAAAAACTGTTTTTT. It translates to CAAGAYEKLFF.

The rearrangement links TRBV7-2 to TRBJ1-1; TRBD1 might be the D (5 bases). Trimming shortened V by 5 bases and J by 1 base, and 14 bases separated the two germline ends. Germline V gene data show CDR1 as SGHTA and CDR2 as FQGNSA. CDR3 length equals 15 residues. The CDR3 here is CASSRHPGGNTEAFF. In DNA, the CDR3 is TGTGCCAGCAGCCGCCACCCCGGGGGGAACACTGAAGCTTTCTTT.

This chain links TRBV7-9 with TRBJ1-4; D remains ambiguous. Germline CDR1 reads SEHNR; CDR2 reads FQNEAQ (reference sequence). The CDR3 spans 13 residues. V was shortened by 5 bases and J by 8 bases, with 12 bases between the two germline ends. The CDR3 here is CASSPRPGEKLFF. The CDR3 nucleotides are TGTGCCAGCAGCCCTCGGCCCGGAGAAAAACTGTTTTTT.

V gene TRBV5-5 combines with J gene TRBJ2-7; a weak D match, TRBD1 (5 bases). This CDR3 is 14 amino acids long. The germline V gene encodes CDR1 SGHKS and CDR2 YYEKEE (reference sequence). V shed 0 bases and J shed 5 bases, with 12 bases lying between them. CDR3 sequence: CASSLGYRTDEQYF. The CDR3 region has the DNA TGTGCCAGCAGCTTGGGGTACAGGACGGACGAGCAGTACTTC.

Written as DNA, the CDR3 is TGTGCCAGCAGCCGTCCTGGGGGGGAGCACACTGAAGCTTTCTTT. Translating it yields CASSRPGGEHTEAFF. V and J are TRBV5-4 and TRBJ1-1; D is possibly TRBD1 (5 bases). CDR3 length: 15 amino acids. The V and J ends lost 4 bases and 3 bases respectively, with 16 bases between them. The V gene's germline CDR1 is SGHNT and CDR2 YYREEE (reference sequence).

Only a few counts were recorded for this clone. The rearrangement links TRBV5-1 to TRBJ2-5; 10 positions match TRBD1. The V gene's germline CDR1 is SGHRS and CDR2 YFSETQ. V shed 4 bases, J shed 5 bases, and the junction held 5 bases outside the gene matches. The CDR3 spans 14 residues. The CDR3 is CASSPGQGLETQYF. The CDR3 DNA sequence: TGCGCCAGCAGCCCGGGACAGGGGCTGGAGACCCAGTACTTC.

The chain uses TRBV5-1 and TRBJ1-4, with TRBD1 identical over 7 bases. The CDR3 runs 15 residues. CDR1 is SGHRS, CDR2 YFSETQ, per germline. The J segment lost 5 bases and the V segment lost 1 base, leaving 5 bases of the junction unmatched. This CDR3 reads CASSLRGTDNEKLFF. CDR3 DNA: TGCGCCAGCAGCTTGCGGGGGACAGACAATGAAAAACTGTTTTTT.

The chain has TRBV6-2 or TRBV6-3 and TRBJ1-2, with D possibly being TRBD1 (5 bases). The CDR3 contains 14 residues. Trimming removed 3 bases from V and 11 bases from J, with 19 bases in between. The V gene's germline CDR1 is MNHEY and CDR2 SVGEGT. The CDR3 nucleotides read TGTGCCAGCAGTTATTCGGACACTCAGACGAGATACACCTTC. Amino acid sequence: CASSYSDTQTRYTF.

The V gene is TRBV14, the J gene TRBJ2-7; D possibly matches TRBD1 or TRBD2 (5 bases each). Germline V gene sequence: CDR1 SGHDN, CDR2 FVKESK. This CDR3 region has 15 residues. V was trimmed by 3 bases and J by 4 bases, leaving 16 bases between them. CDR3 protein: CASSQTGTGRYEQYF. The CDR3 DNA follows: TGTGCCAGCAGCCAGACGGGAACGGGACGGTACGAGCAGTACTTC.

The CDR3 loop reads CATSREGTGGLEQYF. As DNA, the CDR3 is TGTGCCACCAGCAGAGAAGGGACAGGGGGTCTCGAGCAGTACTTC. This chain links TRBV15 with TRBJ2-7, with TRBD1 matching over 11 bases. This CDR3 is 15 amino acids long. CDR1 is LNHNV, CDR2 YYDKDF, per germline (reference sequence). J lost 6 bases, V lost 0 bases, and 4 bases had no gene match.

The DNA for the CDR3 is TGCGCCAGCAGGGTCCAGCGGGATTACACTGAAGCTTTCTTT. Protein: CASRVQRDYTEAFF. The chain couples TRBV4-3 to TRBJ1-1; no clear D gene. Trimming left V 6 bases short and J 3 bases short, with 14 bases between. CDR3 length: 14 residues. CDR1 and CDR2 from the germline V gene are LGHNA and YSLEER.

This CDR3 reads CASSSSFSNEQFF. The CDR3 DNA reads TGTGCCAGCAGCTCTAGCTTCTCCAATGAGCAGTTCTTC. This chain uses TRBV7-2 with TRBJ2-1, with D perhaps TRBD2 (5 bases). The CDR3 totals 13 residues. V gave up 4 bases and J gave up 6 bases, with 10 bases separating them. Germline V gene sequence: CDR1 SGHTA, CDR2 FQGNSA.

The chain is built from TRBV25-1 and TRBJ1-1, with unresolved D. This CDR3 has 17 amino acids. The ends were cut back, 1 base at V and 0 bases at J, with 15 bases in the middle. CDR1 and CDR2 (germline): MGHDK, SYGVNS. Here the CDR3 DNA reads TGTGCCAGCAGTGAATTTGGATACTCACCAATGAACACTGAAGCTTTCTTT. It translates to CASSEFGYSPMNTEAFF.

CDR3 DNA: TGCGCCAGCAGCTTGGGGCTTGGGGAGGGAAAATACGAGCAGTACTTC. Encoded protein: CASSLGLGEGKYEQYF. The rearrangement links TRBV5-1 to TRBJ2-7; the match to TRBD2 covers 7 bases. The CDR3 length is 16 residues. Germline CDR1 reads SGHRS; CDR2 reads YFSETQ. The V and J ends lost 0 bases and 4 bases, in that order; junction bases with no gene match: 10.

This clone was found once. The chain uses TRBV6-4 and TRBJ2-7, with D possibly TRBD2 on 6 matching bases. V was pared by 0 bases and J by 1 base, with 19 bases between. Germline V gene lookup returns CDR1 MRHNA and CDR2 SNTAGT. The CDR3 loop spans 18 amino acids. DNA of the CDR3: TGTGCCAGCAGTGACTCGATCTGTGGTAGCGGACCGTCCTACGAGCAGTACTTC. Protein: CASSDSICGSGPSYEQYF.

The table lists this clone with many counts. V usage is TRBV6-2 or TRBV6-3 and J usage is TRBJ1-4; 7 bases are shared with TRBD1. Germline CDR1 MNHEY, CDR2 SVGEGT. The CDR3 loop spans 15 amino acids. V gave up 6 bases and J gave up 3 bases; unmatched junction bases: 7. The CDR3 coding sequence is TGTGCCAGCAGCTCGCACAGGGGTGCTAATGAAAAACTGTTTTTT. Protein sequence: CASSSHRGANEKLFF.

V gene TRBV4-1 combines with J gene TRBJ2-1, with D possibly TRBD2 on 6 matching bases. CDR3 size: 15 residues. CDR1 and CDR2 (germline): MGHRA, YSYEKL. V gave up 4 bases and J gave up 10 bases, with 20 bases separating them. The CDR3 loop is CASSPMTRATSEQFF. DNA for the CDR3: TGCGCCAGCAGCCCAATGACTAGAGCTACCAGCGAGCAGTTCTTC.

This sequence joins TRBV11-2 and TRBJ2-7; no clear D. Looked up from germline, CDR1 is SGHAT and CDR2 is FQNNGV. The V and J ends lost 1 base and 2 bases respectively, with 0 bases between them. This CDR3 is 11 amino acids long. The CDR3 DNA is TGTGCCAGCAGCTTAGCCTACGAGCAGTACTTC. Translating it yields CASSLAYEQYF.

The V and J genes are TRBV6-6 and TRBJ2-1, with D perhaps TRBD2 (6 bases). Germline CDR1 and CDR2: MNHNY and SVGAGI (reference sequence). This CDR3 is 15 amino acids long. Trimming stripped 2 bases from V and 6 bases from J, with 14 bases between. The CDR3 DNA follows: TGTGCCAGCAGTTACAGTAGCAGGAGGGGCAATGAGCAGTTCTTC. Translating gives CASSYSSRRGNEQFF.

The chain has TRBV28 and TRBJ2-3; 9 bases agree with TRBD1. Germline loops: CDR1 MDHEN, CDR2 SYDVKM. V was pared by 6 bases and J by 5 bases, with 12 bases of the junction left unmatched. This CDR3 has 16 residues. CDR3 region: CASSPAGQGDLDTQYF. The CDR3 DNA is TGTGCCAGCAGCCCCGCGGGACAGGGTGACCTAGATACGCAGTATTTT. Looking up the rest from reference TRBV28 and TRBJ2-3 gives the full variable domain: DVKVTQSSRYLVKRTGEKVFLECVQDMDHENMFWYRQDPGLGLRLIYFSYDVKMKEKGDIPEGYSVSREKKERFSLILESASTNQTSMYLCASSPAGQGDLDTQYFGPGTRLTVL.

The gene calls are TRBV9 and TRBJ2-7; a weak D match, TRBD1 (5 bases). The V gene's germline CDR1 is SGDLS and CDR2 YYNGEE. Between the trimmed V and J ends, which lost 0 bases and 6 bases, there was a span of 13 bases. The CDR3 extends over 14 amino acids. CDR3 nucleotides: TGTGCCAGCAGCGTAGCTGTCGACAGAAGCGAGCAGTACTTC. It codes for CASSVAVDRSEQYF.

A single count supports this clone. The V call is TRBV7-2, the J call TRBJ1-5; D is possibly TRBD1 (5 bases). The CDR3 has 16 amino acids. Germline values: CDR1 SGHTA, CDR2 FQGNSA. V was cut by 1 base and J by 1 base, with 11 bases left in between. The CDR3 nucleotides are TGTGCCAGCAGCTTAGGACAGCAGGCGAGCAATCAGCCCCAGCATTTT. Its protein product is CASSLGQQASNQPQHF. Filled out from reference TRBV7-2 and TRBJ1-5, the complete variable domain reads GAGVSQSPSNKVTEKGKDVELRCDPISGHTALYWYRQSLGQGLEFLIYFQGNSAPDKSGLPSDRFSAERTGGSVSTLTIQRTQQEDSAVYLCASSLGQQASNQPQHFGDGTRLSIL.

This clone was detected only once. This chain uses TRBV7-2 with TRBJ1-5; D remains ambiguous. This CDR3 is built from 14 residues. Trimming shortened V by 3 bases and J by 4 bases, and 10 bases separated the two germline ends. Germline lookup yields CDR1 SGHTA and CDR2 FQGNSA. The CDR3 DNA is TGTGCCAGCAGCTTCGGACGGATGAATCAGCCCCAGCATTTT. Protein sequence: CASSFGRMNQPQHF.

The CDR3 coding sequence is TGCGCCAGCAGCTTCAATTGGGGATCCTACGAGCAGTACTTC. Translating it yields CASSFNWGSYEQYF. V usage is TRBV5-1 and J usage is TRBJ2-7; D not resolved. Trimming took off 2 bases at V and 1 base at J, with 10 bases between the two ends. CDR3 size: 14 residues. Germline loops: CDR1 SGHRS, CDR2 YFSETQ.